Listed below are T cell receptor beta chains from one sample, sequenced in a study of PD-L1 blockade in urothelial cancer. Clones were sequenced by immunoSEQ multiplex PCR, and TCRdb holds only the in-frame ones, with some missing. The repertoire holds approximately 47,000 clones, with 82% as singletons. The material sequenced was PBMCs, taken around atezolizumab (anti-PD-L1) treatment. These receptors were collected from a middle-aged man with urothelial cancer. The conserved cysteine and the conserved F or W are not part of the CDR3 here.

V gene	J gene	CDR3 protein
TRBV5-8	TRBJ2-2	AVATGDYTGELF
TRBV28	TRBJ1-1	ASTKNTEAF
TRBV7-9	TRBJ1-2	ASISTGTVGYT
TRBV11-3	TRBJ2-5	ASSLGAGVRQETQY
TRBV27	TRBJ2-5	ASSLFGGEQETQY
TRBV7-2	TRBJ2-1	ASSRRLAGSDEQF
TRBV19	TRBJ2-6	ASSKTGAGANVLT
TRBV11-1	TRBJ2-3	ASSRQGADTQY
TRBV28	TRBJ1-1	ASSLQGPNTEAF
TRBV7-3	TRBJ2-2	ASSLSRGPNTGELF
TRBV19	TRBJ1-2	ASSIEGGVGYGYT
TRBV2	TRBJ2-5	ASSARLGETQY
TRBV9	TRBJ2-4	ASSVPGGNIQY
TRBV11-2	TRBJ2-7	ASSLVGGDRGRYEQY
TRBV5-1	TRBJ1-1	ASSWGGTVNTEAF
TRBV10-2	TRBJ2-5	ASSEFSGQETQY
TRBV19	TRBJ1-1	ASSTRTGFPTEAF
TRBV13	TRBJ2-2	ASRGQGAPTGELF
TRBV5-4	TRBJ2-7	ASSFGTSGSSYEQY
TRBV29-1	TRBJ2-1	SVEKRNSYNEQF
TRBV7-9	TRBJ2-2	ASSRQGLMNTGELF
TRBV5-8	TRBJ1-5	ASSPRQYSNQPQH
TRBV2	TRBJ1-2	ASSGQGVGYT
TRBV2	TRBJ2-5	ASRPGTSGSPIGTQY
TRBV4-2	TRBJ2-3	ASSQGGLAQKDTQY
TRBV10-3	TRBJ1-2	AIQGLEGGYT
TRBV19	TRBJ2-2	ASSIERGTGELF
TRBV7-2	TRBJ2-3	ASSYTLAASTDTQY
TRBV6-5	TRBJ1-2	ASSYSGGLGYT
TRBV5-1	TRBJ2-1	ASRLAGGPTYNEQF
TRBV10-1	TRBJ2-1	ASSLNPGGLYNEQF
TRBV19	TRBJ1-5	ASSMGADQPQH
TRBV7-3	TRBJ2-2	ASSLIRAGEDTGELF
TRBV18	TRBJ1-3	ASPSGSGNTIY
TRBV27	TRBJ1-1	ASSLYNRFEAF
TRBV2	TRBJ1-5	ASSAGYYQPQH
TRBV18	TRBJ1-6	ASSPGTGVSPLH
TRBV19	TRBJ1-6	ASSTSWESRSPLH
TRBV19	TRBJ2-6	ASSTGQARSGANVLT
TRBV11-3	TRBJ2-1	ASSLDRGPYNEQF
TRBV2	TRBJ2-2	ASSGLAVRTGELF
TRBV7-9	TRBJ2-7	ASSLVAGIPYEQY
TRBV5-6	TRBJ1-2	ASSLGQANYGYT
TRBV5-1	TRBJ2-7	ASGLAGGPYEQY
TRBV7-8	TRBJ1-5	ASSHTGLRGGDNQPQH
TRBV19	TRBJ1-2	ASKGGTGERRSYGYT
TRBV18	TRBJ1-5	ASSPPGMDSNQPQH
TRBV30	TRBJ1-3	AWNHPGQSSGNTIY
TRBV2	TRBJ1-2	ASNFAGSTGYT
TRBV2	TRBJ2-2	ASSGGTGGHTGELF
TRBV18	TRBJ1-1	ASSLPQGKDSEAF
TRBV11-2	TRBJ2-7	ASSLERRSYEQY
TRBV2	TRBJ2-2	ASKGVGARANTGELF
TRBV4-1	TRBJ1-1	ASSQDFRGNEAF
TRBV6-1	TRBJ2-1	ASSTSGGAHGEQF
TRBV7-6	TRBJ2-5	ASSRGGRGETQY
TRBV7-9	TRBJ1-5	ASSLGTVFSNQPQH
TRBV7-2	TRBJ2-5	ASSLNRGQETQY
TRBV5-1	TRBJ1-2	ASSSGQGAIYGYT
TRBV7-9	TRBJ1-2	ASSMTGKNYGYT